Listed below are T cell receptor beta chains from one sample, sequenced in a study of T cells in Graves' hyperthyroidism and ophthalmopathy. TCRdb re-analysed the multiplex PCR reads in MiXCR, keeping a single row per CDR3 protein. This sample has about 770,000 distinct CDR3 sequences, with roughly a sixth found just once. Specimen: blood. The receptors come from a woman between 45 and 65 years old with Graves' hyperthyroidism that later progressed to Graves' ophthalmopathy. The CDR3 runs from the conserved cysteine through the conserved F or W. Each record gives: J gene, V gene, D gene, clone size, CDR3 DNA, CDR3 protein. A D gene is named only where the DNA matches it firmly. Only some rows state a clone size, as once, few, many or a class for expanded clones.

j_gene: TRBJ1-1; v_gene: TRBV12-3/TRBV12-4; d_gene: -; abundance: many; CDR3nt: TGTGCCAGCAGTTTCCCTCCCGACAGCCTCATGAACACTGAAGCTTTCTTT; CDR3aa: CASSFPPDSLMNTEAFF
j_gene: TRBJ2-3; v_gene: TRBV2; d_gene: TRBD2; abundance: -; CDR3nt: TGCGCCAGCAGCCAGGGGGTAGCGGGGGGCTTCACAGATACGCAGTATTTT; CDR3aa: CASSQGVAGGFTDTQYF
j_gene: TRBJ2-7; v_gene: TRBV7-9; d_gene: TRBD1; abundance: many; CDR3nt: TGTGCCAGCAGCTTAGGTCCCGCAGGGGGTTCCTACGAGCAGTACTTC; CDR3aa: CASSLGPAGGSYEQYF
j_gene: TRBJ1-2; v_gene: TRBV12-3/TRBV12-4; d_gene: TRBD1; abundance: many; CDR3nt: TGTGCCAGCAGTACGGGACAGGGCTATGGCTACACCTTC; CDR3aa: CASSTGQGYGYTF
j_gene: TRBJ1-4; v_gene: TRBV6-1; d_gene: -; abundance: -; CDR3nt: TGTGCCAGCGGAATTGGGGGTGAAAAACTGTTTTTT; CDR3aa: CASGIGGEKLFF
j_gene: TRBJ2-2; v_gene: TRBV5-1; d_gene: TRBD1; abundance: -; CDR3nt: TGCGCCAGCAGCACGGAAGGGACAGCCATCCTCTGGGAGCTGTTTTTT; CDR3aa: CASSTEGTAILWELFF
j_gene: TRBJ2-1; v_gene: TRBV3-1; d_gene: TRBD2; abundance: few; CDR3nt: TGTGCCAGCAGCCAATCTCCTAAGCGGGACCCAAGTTTTAAGTTCTTC; CDR3aa: CASSQSPKRDPSFKFF
j_gene: TRBJ2-3; v_gene: TRBV29-1; d_gene: TRBD2; abundance: few; CDR3nt: TGCAGCGGCGGGGGGGTCACAGATACGCAGTATTTT; CDR3aa: CSGGGVTDTQYF
j_gene: TRBJ1-5; v_gene: TRBV6-1; d_gene: -; abundance: few; CDR3nt: TGTGCCAGCAGTGAAGTGGGGAGTCAGCCCCAGCATTTT; CDR3aa: CASSEVGSQPQHF
j_gene: TRBJ2-2; v_gene: TRBV19; d_gene: TRBD1; abundance: -; CDR3nt: TGTGCCAGTGAATTCAGGGGGCCGTCCGGGGAGCTGTTTTTT; CDR3aa: CASEFRGPSGELFF
j_gene: TRBJ1-2; v_gene: TRBV9; d_gene: -; abundance: few; CDR3nt: TGTGCCAGCAGCGAGGTTGGGGGCCTTAACTATGGCTACACCTTC; CDR3aa: CASSEVGGLNYGYTF
j_gene: TRBJ1-4; v_gene: TRBV20-1; d_gene: -; abundance: few; CDR3nt: TGCAGTGCTAGAGGGTGGAATGAAAAACTGTTTTTT; CDR3aa: CSARGWNEKLFF
j_gene: TRBJ2-7; v_gene: TRBV7-6; d_gene: -; abundance: many; CDR3nt: TGTGCCAGCAGCTTATTTAGCGACTCCTACGAGCAGTACTTC; CDR3aa: CASSLFSDSYEQYF
j_gene: TRBJ2-2; v_gene: TRBV5-1; d_gene: TRBD1; abundance: many; CDR3nt: TGCGCCAGCAGCGCCCGACAGGGGGTGAACACCGGGGAGCTGTTTTTT; CDR3aa: CASSARQGVNTGELFF
j_gene: TRBJ1-2; v_gene: TRBV27; d_gene: -; abundance: -; CDR3nt: TGTGCCAGCAGTTTATCTGGGTTGGGCTATGGCTACACCTTC; CDR3aa: CASSLSGLGYGYTF
j_gene: TRBJ1-1; v_gene: TRBV19; d_gene: -; abundance: many; CDR3nt: TGTGCCAGTAGTATAATCGGGGCAGTGGAGGCGAACACTGAAGCTTTCTTT; CDR3aa: CASSIIGAVEANTEAFF
j_gene: TRBJ2-7; v_gene: TRBV9; d_gene: -; abundance: -; CDR3nt: TGTACCAGCAGCCCTCCTACGGGCAGGGGAGCCTACGAGCAGTACTTC; CDR3aa: CTSSPPTGRGAYEQYF
j_gene: TRBJ2-1; v_gene: TRBV5-4; d_gene: -; abundance: few; CDR3nt: TGTGCCAGCAGCTTCACAGCAGCCTACAATGAGCAGTTCTTC; CDR3aa: CASSFTAAYNEQFF
j_gene: TRBJ1-5; v_gene: TRBV2; d_gene: TRBD1; abundance: -; CDR3nt: TGTGCCAGCAGTGGGACAGGGGGCGCGAGGCAGCCCCAGCATTTT; CDR3aa: CASSGTGGARQPQHF
j_gene: TRBJ2-7; v_gene: TRBV6-1; d_gene: -; abundance: -; CDR3nt: TGTGCCAGCAGTGTAGGGACACTGGTCTCCTACGAGCAGTACTTC; CDR3aa: CASSVGTLVSYEQYF
j_gene: TRBJ1-2; v_gene: TRBV4-1; d_gene: -; abundance: few; CDR3nt: TGCGCCAGCAGCCAAGAAAGGGCAGGGTTCGTTGGCTACACCTTC; CDR3aa: CASSQERAGFVGYTF
j_gene: TRBJ1-4; v_gene: TRBV4-1; d_gene: TRBD1; abundance: -; CDR3nt: TGCGCCAGCAGCCAAAGGACAGGGTCAGGTGAAAAACTGTTTTTT; CDR3aa: CASSQRTGSGEKLFF
j_gene: TRBJ1-2; v_gene: TRBV2; d_gene: TRBD1; abundance: many; CDR3nt: TGTGCCAGCAGTGAATTAGGACAGGGACTAGGCTATGGCTACACCTTC; CDR3aa: CASSELGQGLGYGYTF
j_gene: TRBJ2-1; v_gene: TRBV7-9; d_gene: TRBD2; abundance: few; CDR3nt: TGTGCCAGCAGCTTACGGACTAGCGGGACAAACAATGAGCAGTTCTTC; CDR3aa: CASSLRTSGTNNEQFF
j_gene: TRBJ2-2; v_gene: TRBV2; d_gene: -; abundance: -; CDR3nt: TGTGCCAGCACCCTTATCACCGGGGAGCTGTTTTTT; CDR3aa: CASTLITGELFF
j_gene: TRBJ2-7; v_gene: TRBV29-1; d_gene: -; abundance: few; CDR3nt: TGCAGCGTTGAAGACTCCCAGGGTCGGTCCTACGAGCAGTACTTC; CDR3aa: CSVEDSQGRSYEQYF
j_gene: TRBJ2-3; v_gene: TRBV20-1; d_gene: -; abundance: -; CDR3nt: TGCAGTGCTAGAGACCGACACCGCTCGGCAGATACGCAGTATTTT; CDR3aa: CSARDRHRSADTQYF
j_gene: TRBJ2-3; v_gene: TRBV9; d_gene: TRBD2; abundance: -; CDR3nt: TGTGCCAGCAGCGTAGCAGTCTGGGGGGGAGAAGATACGCAGTATTTT; CDR3aa: CASSVAVWGGEDTQYF
j_gene: TRBJ2-3; v_gene: TRBV11-2; d_gene: -; abundance: many; CDR3nt: TGTGCCAGCAGCTTAGGCGTTGGTGCGCAGTATTTT; CDR3aa: CASSLGVGAQYF
j_gene: TRBJ1-5; v_gene: TRBV27; d_gene: TRBD1; abundance: -; CDR3nt: TGTGCCAGCAGTTTATGGGCCGGGACAGGGGGATATAGCAATCAGCCCCAGCATTTT; CDR3aa: CASSLWAGTGGYSNQPQHF
j_gene: TRBJ2-7; v_gene: TRBV30; d_gene: -; abundance: many; CDR3nt: TGTGCCTGGAAGCCGATGGGGGCCTACGAGCAGTACTTC; CDR3aa: CAWKPMGAYEQYF
j_gene: TRBJ1-4; v_gene: TRBV7-2; d_gene: -; abundance: -; CDR3nt: TGTGCCAGCAGCTCCAGGACAGCTAATGAAAAACTGTTTTTT; CDR3aa: CASSSRTANEKLFF
j_gene: TRBJ2-7; v_gene: TRBV6-5; d_gene: -; abundance: -; CDR3nt: TGTGCCAGCAGTTACTCCCAACTAGGTGTCGACTACGAGCAGTACTTC; CDR3aa: CASSYSQLGVDYEQYF
j_gene: TRBJ1-4; v_gene: TRBV4-1; d_gene: -; abundance: -; CDR3nt: TGCGCCAGCAGGGGCCAAGGAAAACTGTTTTTT; CDR3aa: CASRGQGKLFF
j_gene: TRBJ2-1; v_gene: TRBV19; d_gene: -; abundance: -; CDR3nt: TGTGCCAGTAGTATAGAGGCGACTCCCTCGGTCCATGAGCAGTTCTTC; CDR3aa: CASSIEATPSVHEQFF
j_gene: TRBJ2-5; v_gene: TRBV7-8; d_gene: -; abundance: few; CDR3nt: TGTGCCAGCAGCTTAGATCTAGCCGTGGAGACCCAGTACTTC; CDR3aa: CASSLDLAVETQYF
j_gene: TRBJ2-1; v_gene: TRBV29-1; d_gene: -; abundance: -; CDR3nt: TGCATCGTGGCAGGGCCTAACTCCTACAATGAGCAGTTCTTC; CDR3aa: CIVAGPNSYNEQFF
j_gene: TRBJ2-1; v_gene: TRBV5-4; d_gene: -; abundance: few; CDR3nt: TGTGCCAGCGGCTATAGCGGAGCCTACAATGAGCAGTTCTTC; CDR3aa: CASGYSGAYNEQFF
j_gene: TRBJ1-5; v_gene: TRBV10-3; d_gene: -; abundance: many; CDR3nt: TGTGCCATCAGTGAGTCGGGTCGGGATCTAGGATGGAGTCTCGGCAATCAGCCCCAGCATTTT; CDR3aa: CAISESGRDLGWSLGNQPQHF
j_gene: TRBJ1-2; v_gene: TRBV7-3; d_gene: TRBD1; abundance: many; CDR3nt: TGTGCCAGCAGTCGTACCGGACAGGGGGGCTATGGCTACACCTTC; CDR3aa: CASSRTGQGGYGYTF
j_gene: TRBJ2-1; v_gene: TRBV6-5; d_gene: TRBD2; abundance: -; CDR3nt: TGTGCCAGCAGTTACTCGGCGGGGGGCTCCTACAATGAGCAGTTCTTC; CDR3aa: CASSYSAGGSYNEQFF
j_gene: TRBJ1-3; v_gene: TRBV5-1; d_gene: TRBD1; abundance: -; CDR3nt: TGCGCCAGCAGCGGGGACAGTTACTCTGGAAACACCATATATTTT; CDR3aa: CASSGDSYSGNTIYF
j_gene: TRBJ1-5; v_gene: TRBV6-5; d_gene: TRBD1; abundance: few; CDR3nt: TGTGCCAGCAGTTACAGGGGGCGCAATCAGCCCCAGCATTTT; CDR3aa: CASSYRGRNQPQHF
j_gene: TRBJ1-6; v_gene: TRBV2; d_gene: TRBD1; abundance: few; CDR3nt: TGTGCCAGCAGAGCCCAGGGGGCCTCTTATTCACCCCTCCACTTT; CDR3aa: CASRAQGASYSPLHF
j_gene: TRBJ1-4; v_gene: TRBV19; d_gene: -; abundance: -; CDR3nt: TGTGCCAGTACCAATAGAGGGGAAAAACTGTTTTTT; CDR3aa: CASTNRGEKLFF
j_gene: TRBJ1-2; v_gene: TRBV12-3/TRBV12-4; d_gene: -; abundance: many; CDR3nt: TGTGCCAGCAGTTATCGTGGCTACACCTTC; CDR3aa: CASSYRGYTF
j_gene: TRBJ1-5; v_gene: TRBV3-1; d_gene: -; abundance: many; CDR3nt: TGTGCCAGCAGCCAAGGGACAGATAGCAATCAGCCCCAGCATTTT; CDR3aa: CASSQGTDSNQPQHF
j_gene: TRBJ1-4; v_gene: TRBV18; d_gene: -; abundance: few; CDR3nt: TGTGCCAGCTCAGGCCTCCTCTTGTCAACTAATGAAAAACTGTTTTTT; CDR3aa: CASSGLLLSTNEKLFF
j_gene: TRBJ2-4; v_gene: TRBV20-1; d_gene: -; abundance: many; CDR3nt: TGCAGTGCTAGAGATACAGGGACAGCCAAAAACATTCAGTACTTC; CDR3aa: CSARDTGTAKNIQYF
j_gene: TRBJ1-1; v_gene: TRBV7-6; d_gene: -; abundance: -; CDR3nt: TGTGCCAGCAGCCCTCGGGCGGGGGGAGATGAAGCTTTCTTT; CDR3aa: CASSPRAGGDEAFF